A selection of T cell receptor beta chains follows, all from one sample in a study of read filtering for tumor transcriptome and immune sequencing. One entry per CDR3 protein results from TCRdb running MiXCR on the reads. The sample holds fewer than 30,000 distinct CDR3 sequences; 20% to 25% are singletons and the top ten take roughly a sixth. Input material: a population of CD138-negative cells sorted from bone marrow. The receptors stem from a donor over 35 with multiple myeloma. CDR3s include the opening cysteine and the closing phenylalanine or tryptophan. The order of the fields is V gene, clone size, D gene, CDR3 length, CDR3 protein. The D gene is left open where the match is weak. Expanded clones get a size class; other rows say once, few or many, or leave the size out.

v_gene: TRBV6-1
abundance: many
d_gene: TRBD1
len: 14
CDR3aa: CASSERTGYYEQYF

v_gene: TRBV7-9
abundance: many
d_gene: NA
len: 14
CDR3aa: CASLPGAFTDTQYF

v_gene: TRBV20-1
abundance: many
d_gene: TRBD1
len: 13
CDR3aa: CSARGQGSYEQYF

v_gene: TRBV6-1
abundance: many
d_gene: TRBD2
len: 17
CDR3aa: CASSYTGTSGPYNEQFF

v_gene: TRBV15
abundance: many
d_gene: NA
len: 16
CDR3aa: CATSRISGFSYNEQFF

v_gene: TRBV10-3
abundance: NA
d_gene: TRBD1
len: 14
CDR3aa: CAISSQGSNQPQHF

v_gene: TRBV7-2
abundance: many
d_gene: TRBD2
len: 14
CDR3aa: CASSSPGLEETQYF

v_gene: TRBV29-1
abundance: many
d_gene: NA
len: 11
CDR3aa: CSATGTDTQYF

v_gene: TRBV11-2
abundance: many
d_gene: NA
len: 14
CDR3aa: CASSFPGDGNTQYF

v_gene: TRBV7-8
abundance: few
d_gene: TRBD1
len: 15
CDR3aa: CASSYLDRVGYEQYF

v_gene: TRBV5-4
abundance: many
d_gene: TRBD2
len: 21
CDR3aa: CASGGYGGLAGDRSSYNEQFF

v_gene: TRBV5-1
abundance: many
d_gene: NA
len: 13
CDR3aa: CASSPDWNNEQFF

v_gene: TRBV11-2
abundance: NA
d_gene: NA
len: 12
CDR3aa: CASRPGGDTQYF

v_gene: TRBV28
abundance: few
d_gene: NA
len: 16
CDR3aa: CASSSLGFGSNQPQHF

v_gene: TRBV29-1
abundance: NA
d_gene: NA
len: 14
CDR3aa: CSAVGYLNTGELFF

v_gene: TRBV6-5
abundance: many
d_gene: NA
len: 13
CDR3aa: CASKKEGSGELFF

v_gene: TRBV7-8
abundance: many
d_gene: NA
len: 13
CDR3aa: CASSLGSAGEQYF

v_gene: TRBV29-1
abundance: medium-sized
d_gene: TRBD1
len: 14
CDR3aa: CSVRGQGVGHEQFF

v_gene: TRBV3-1
abundance: many
d_gene: NA
len: 13
CDR3aa: CASSHGGGTEAFF

v_gene: TRBV7-9
abundance: many
d_gene: NA
len: 14
CDR3aa: CASSLMGKGTEAFF

v_gene: TRBV15
abundance: NA
d_gene: NA
len: 16
CDR3aa: CATSRESPPSSYEQYF

v_gene: TRBV30
abundance: NA
d_gene: NA
len: 16
CDR3aa: CAWSHGGMLAKNIRYF

v_gene: TRBV24-1
abundance: many
d_gene: TRBD2
len: 18
CDR3aa: CATSDLTASGSSYNEQFF

v_gene: TRBV30
abundance: NA
d_gene: TRBD2
len: 15
CDR3aa: CAWSLGTSGSDEQHF

v_gene: TRBV3-1
abundance: many
d_gene: NA
len: 15
CDR3aa: CASSHSGAGNTEAFF

v_gene: TRBV30
abundance: medium-sized
d_gene: TRBD2
len: 17
CDR3aa: CAWRPINVAGDAYEQYF

v_gene: TRBV28
abundance: many
d_gene: TRBD2
len: 15
CDR3aa: CASSGRVPVVDTQYF

v_gene: TRBV7-2
abundance: many
d_gene: TRBD2
len: 15
CDR3aa: CASSLSGGLQETQYF

v_gene: TRBV11-2
abundance: many
d_gene: NA
len: 11
CDR3aa: CASSPDWTQYF

v_gene: TRBV9
abundance: medium-sized
d_gene: TRBD2
len: 16
CDR3aa: CASSVSSGSRGNEQFF

v_gene: TRBV5-4
abundance: many
d_gene: NA
len: 13
CDR3aa: CASSLKLGTEAFF

v_gene: TRBV6-5
abundance: many
d_gene: TRBD1
len: 15
CDR3aa: CASSPRGGANTEAFF

v_gene: TRBV5-4
abundance: few
d_gene: NA
len: 14
CDR3aa: CASSLRGAFGEQFF